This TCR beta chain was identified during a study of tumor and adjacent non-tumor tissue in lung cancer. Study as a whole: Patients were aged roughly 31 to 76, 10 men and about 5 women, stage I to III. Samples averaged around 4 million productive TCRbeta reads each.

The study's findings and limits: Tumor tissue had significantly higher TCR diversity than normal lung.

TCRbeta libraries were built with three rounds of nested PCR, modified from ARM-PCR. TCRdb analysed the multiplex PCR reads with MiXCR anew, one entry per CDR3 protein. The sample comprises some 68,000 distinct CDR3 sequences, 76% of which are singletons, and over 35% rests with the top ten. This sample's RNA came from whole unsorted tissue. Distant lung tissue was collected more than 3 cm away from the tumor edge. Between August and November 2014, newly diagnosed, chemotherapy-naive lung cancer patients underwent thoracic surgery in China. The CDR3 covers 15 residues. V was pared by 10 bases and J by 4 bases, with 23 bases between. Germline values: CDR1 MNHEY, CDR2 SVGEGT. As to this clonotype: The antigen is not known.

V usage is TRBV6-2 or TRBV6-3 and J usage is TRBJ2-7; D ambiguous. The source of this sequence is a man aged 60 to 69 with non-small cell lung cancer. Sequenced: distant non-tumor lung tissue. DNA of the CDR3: TGTGCCAACAGCCCCCAGGAGCGAGTAAGGTACGAGCAGTACTTC. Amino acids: CANSPQERVRYEQYF.